The next 28 T cell receptor beta chains were all read from a single sample in a study of regulatory T cells in long-lasting Graves disease. Combining iRepertoire HTBI primers with Arm-PCR of CDR3 regions, the authors built TCR beta libraries. Each CDR3 protein is one row after TCRdb ran MiXCR on the multiplex PCR reads. The sample has 550,000 to 600,000 distinct CDR3 sequences; 15% to 20% are singletons. The time point was: newly diagnosed GD, antithyroid drugs for less than 3 months. PBMC-extracted RNA yielded the TCR library. This same sample was also part of a study on T cells in Graves' hyperthyroidism and ophthalmopathy.

Material: peripheral blood mononuclear cells (PBMCs), obtained at new diagnosis, from a patient treated with antithyroid drugs. All receptors come from a man younger than 30 with Graves disease.

This clonotype was seen more than once but under ten times. V is TRBV20-1 and J is TRBJ2-1; D may be TRBD2 (6 bases). The end of the DNA fits TRBJ2-5 better, so the J call may be wrong. This CDR3 contains 13 residues. Germline V gives CDR1 DFQATT, CDR2 SNEGSKA (reference sequence). The CDR3 DNA reads as TGCAGTGCTAGCGGGAGAAGCCAAGAGACCCAGTACTTC. Translation gives CSASGRSQETQYF.

This clonotype appeared many times. V gene TRBV7-6 combines with J gene TRBJ2-1; D assignment may be TRBD1 or TRBD2 (5 bases each). V lost 2 bases and J 6 bases, leaving 14 bases between the germline ends. The CDR3 contains 15 residues. CDR1 is SGHVS and CDR2 is FNYEAQ in the germline V gene. CDR3 residues: CASSLWGTEGNEQFF. The DNA for the CDR3 is TGTGCCAGCAGCTTATGGGGGACCGAGGGCAATGAGCAGTTCTTC.

At least ten counts were recorded for this clonotype. The genes are TRBV7-9 and TRBJ2-7; 7 bases agree with TRBD2. The CDR3 spans 16 residues. The junction had 9 bases not matched to a gene; V was cut back by 1 base and J by 3 bases. Germline assignment: CDR1 SEHNR and CDR2 FQNEAQ (reference sequence). Here the CDR3 DNA reads TGTGCCAGCAGCTTAGAGGCGGGAGATTGGGACTACGAGCAGTACTTC. Translated, it gives CASSLEAGDWDYEQYF. The complete variable domain, with remaining parts taken from reference TRBV7-9 and TRBJ2-7, reads DTGVSQNPRHKITKRGQNVTFRCDPISEHNRLYWYRQTLGQGPEFLTYFQNEAQLEKSRLLSDRFSAERPKGSFSTLEIQRTEQGDSAMYLCASSLEAGDWDYEQYFGPGTRLTVT.

This clonotype was observed many times. V and J are TRBV2 and TRBJ2-3, with D uncertain. CDR1 and CDR2 from the germline V gene are SNHLY and FYNNEI. This CDR3 is built from 12 residues. V gave up 6 bases and J gave up 4 bases, with 8 bases separating them. The CDR3 coding sequence is TGTGCCAGCAGGTCGGACGCAGATACGCAGTATTTT. Amino acids: CASRSDADTQYF.

This clonotype was counted between two and nine times. This chain links TRBV6-5 with TRBJ1-2, with D possibly being TRBD1 (5 bases). CDR1 and CDR2 from the germline V gene are MNHEY and SVGAGI. This CDR3 is 12 amino acids long. V shed 0 bases and J shed 7 bases, with 6 bases lying between them. CDR3 loop: CASSYSGGGYTF. The DNA of the CDR3 is TGTGCCAGCAGTTACTCCGGGGGTGGCTACACCTTC.

The J gene is TRBJ2-5, the V gene TRBV4-1, with 7 bases fitting TRBD2. The junction had 7 bases not matched to a gene; V was cut back by 1 base and J by 5 bases. Germline lookup yields CDR1 MGHRA and CDR2 YSYEKL. The CDR3 runs 15 residues. This chain's CDR3 is CASSQARVGGETQYF. Written as DNA, the CDR3 is TGCGCCAGCAGCCAAGCCAGGGTGGGGGGGGAGACCCAGTACTTC.

The chain carries TRBV12-3 or TRBV12-4 and TRBJ2-7; perhaps TRBD2 as D (6 bases). The CDR3 consists of 19 residues. With 1 base removed from V and 5 bases from J, the gap between germline ends came to 27 bases. The CDR3 region has the DNA TGTGCCAGCAGTTTAGGGGGGAAGAAACTAGCTGCGCCCCCCCACGAGCAGTACTTC. Protein: CASSLGGKKLAAPPHEQYF.

This clonotype was found many times. The rearrangement uses TRBV12-3 or TRBV12-4 and TRBJ1-5, with TRBD1 as a possible D gene (5 bases). Trimming removed 3 bases from V and 6 bases from J, with 12 bases in between. The CDR3 spans 14 residues. For the CDR3, the DNA is TGTGCCAGCAGTTTGGGGGTGGGGATTCAGCCCCAGCATTTT. This encodes CASSLGVGIQPQHF.

This rearrangement joins TRBV9 to TRBJ2-5, with D tentatively TRBD2 (5 bases). This CDR3 region has 17 residues. V lost 5 bases and J lost 7, with 27 bases in between. CDR1 SGDLS and CDR2 YYNGEE come from the germline V gene. This chain's CDR3 is CASSDRGHPARRGTQYF. DNA of the CDR3: TGTGCCAGCAGTGACCGAGGGCACCCCGCCCGGAGAGGGACCCAGTACTTC.

The rearrangement joins TRBV7-8 to TRBJ2-2; 9 nucleotides line up with TRBD1. This CDR3 contains 16 residues. Germline V gene lookup returns CDR1 SGHVS and CDR2 FQNEAQ. The ends lost 4 bases at V and 6 bases at J; junction bases unmatched: 9. The CDR3 nucleotides read TGTGCCAGCAGCTCCGCGGGGACAGGGTTTGCCGGGGAGCTGTTTTTT. Its translation is CASSSAGTGFAGELFF.

The J gene is TRBJ1-6, the V gene TRBV13, with 8 positions matching TRBD1. Germline V lookup: CDR1 PRHDT, CDR2 FYEKMQ (reference sequence). The CDR3 totals 14 residues. V gave up 3 bases and J gave up 10 bases; unmatched junction bases: 5. The CDR3 bases are TGTGCCAGCAGCTTCGCAGGGGGCCGATCACCCCTCCACTTT. Its protein product is CASSFAGGRSPLHF.

Note on this clonotype: A clone one base away is much larger, so this may be a read error. The rearrangement links TRBV30 to TRBJ2-1; 7 nucleotides match TRBD2. The J segment lost 7 bases and the V segment lost 5 bases, leaving 14 bases of the junction unmatched. This CDR3 spans 15 amino acids. Germline CDR1 and CDR2: GTSNPN and SVGIG (reference sequence). CDR3 sequence reads: CAWGLRGGMANEQFF. Here the CDR3 DNA reads TGTGCCTGGGGGCTACGCGGGGGAATGGCGAATGAGCAGTTCTTC.

A few counts support this clonotype. A clone one base away is much larger, so this may be a read error. The gene calls are TRBV20-1 and TRBJ2-1, with 8 bases matching TRBD2. V lost 4 bases to trimming and J lost 3 bases; unmatched junction nucleotides: 5. Germline values: CDR1 DFQATT, CDR2 SNEGSKA (reference sequence). This CDR3 has 14 residues. DNA for the CDR3: TGCAGTGCTATGGGCGGGGGGAGCTACAATGAGCAGTTCTTC. It is translated as CSAMGGGSYNEQFF.

This clonotype was picked up many times. The chain uses TRBV27 and TRBJ2-5; D possibly corresponds to TRBD1 (6 bases). CDR1 and CDR2 from the germline V gene are MNHEY and SMNVEV (reference sequence). V was trimmed by 5 bases and J by 2 bases, leaving 12 bases between them. The CDR3 totals 14 residues. The CDR3 DNA reads as TGTGCCAGCAGTCTTCTAGACAGGCAAGAGACCCAGTACTTC. As protein: CASSLLDRQETQYF.

In this sample, this clonotype turned up many times. This chain links TRBV9 with TRBJ1-1; D remains unclear. Germline loops: CDR1 SGDLS, CDR2 YYNGEE. The CDR3 extends over 15 amino acids. V was trimmed by 0 bases and J by 0 bases, leaving 9 bases between them. DNA of the CDR3: TGTGCCAGCAGCGTAGCTCTGATCCTGAACACTGAAGCTTTCTTT. The encoded protein is CASSVALILNTEAFF.

This clonotype was seen repeatedly, ten times or more. J is TRBJ2-5 and V is TRBV7-9, with 7 bases aligning to TRBD1. Germline CDR1 reads SEHNR; CDR2 reads FQNEAQ (reference sequence). CDR3 length equals 13 residues. V shed 4 bases and J 7 bases; nucleotides not matched to a gene: 6. The CDR3 here is CASSSTGDGTQYF. The CDR3 coding sequence is TGTGCCAGCAGCTCCACAGGGGATGGGACCCAGTACTTC.

This clonotype was seen only a few times. This chain uses TRBV2 with TRBJ2-1, with no clear D. The V and J ends lost 8 bases and 3 bases respectively, with 14 bases between them. CDR1 and CDR2 (germline): SNHLY, FYNNEI. The CDR3 runs 14 residues. CDR3: CASRRSQSYNEQFF. The CDR3 bases are TGTGCCAGCCGTCGGTCCCAGAGCTACAATGAGCAGTTCTTC.

The chain recombines TRBV2 with TRBJ2-5; 7 bases align to TRBD2. The CDR3 is 14 residues long. Trimming removed 5 bases from V and 5 bases from J; junction bases left unmatched: 8. CDR1 SNHLY and CDR2 FYNNEI come from the germline V gene. DNA of the CDR3: TGTGCCAGCAGTTCCGAGGGAGGGCCTGAGACCCAGTACTTC. This encodes CASSSEGGPETQYF.

This clonotype was seen ten or more times. The chain uses TRBV6-1 and TRBJ2-5; no reliable D call. The V gene lost 2 bases and the J gene lost 5 bases, with 6 bases spanning the gap. This CDR3 has 12 amino acids. The germline V gene has CDR1 MNHNS and CDR2 SASEGT. The DNA for the CDR3 is TGTGCCAGCAGTGAACGAGCGGAGACCCAGTACTTC. The encoded protein is CASSERAETQYF.

This clonotype was seen many times. The chain links TRBV20-1 to TRBJ2-3; 9 positions agree with TRBD1. This CDR3 is built from 15 residues. Germline CDR1 DFQATT, CDR2 SNEGSKA (reference sequence). Trimming cost V 1 base and J 4 bases; bases outside gene matches: 6. The CDR3 reads CSARGQQGAADTQYF. In DNA, the CDR3 is TGCAGTGCTAGAGGTCAACAGGGGGCGGCAGATACGCAGTATTTT.

This clonotype was detected many times. The V and J genes are TRBV4-1 and TRBJ2-7, with D hard to call. Per germline, CDR1 MGHRA and CDR2 YSYEKL. Trimming took off 0 bases at V and 0 bases at J, with 3 bases between the two ends. CDR3 length: 13 amino acids. The CDR3 bases are TGCGCCAGCAGCCAAGACAGCTCCTACGAGCAGTACTTC. Protein: CASSQDSSYEQYF.

This clonotype was detected only a few times. The rearrangement uses TRBV27 and TRBJ1-2; D is uncertain. CDR3 length: 12 amino acids. CDR1 is MNHEY, CDR2 SMNVEV, per germline (reference sequence). V dropped 3 bases and J dropped 1 base, with 3 bases sitting between them. This chain's CDR3 is CASSFNNYGYTF. CDR3 DNA: TGTGCCAGCAGTTTTAATAACTATGGCTACACCTTC.

The gene calls are TRBV2 and TRBJ2-2; 8 bases match TRBD2. The CDR3 runs to 15 residues. Trimming at V came to 2 bases and at J to 6 bases, leaving 5 bases not matched to a gene. Germline values: CDR1 SNHLY, CDR2 FYNNEI. This chain's CDR3 is CASSELSGSAGELFF. The CDR3 DNA reads TGTGCCAGCAGTGAATTAAGCGGGAGTGCCGGGGAGCTGTTTTTT.

The chain combines TRBV5-1 with TRBJ1-5; D gene ambiguous. Germline CDR1 is SGHRS and CDR2 is YFSETQ. V lost 0 bases to trimming and J lost 5 bases, with 6 bases between them. The CDR3 spans 13 residues. CDR3 in amino acids: CASSLEYDQPQHF. The CDR3 DNA sequence: TGCGCCAGCAGCTTGGAATATGATCAGCCCCAGCATTTT.

This clonotype was recorded many times. The chain couples TRBV27 to TRBJ2-1; 13 bases agree with TRBD2. The germline CDR1 and CDR2 sequences are MNHEY and SMNVEV (reference sequence). V lost 7 bases, J lost 4 bases, and 16 bases stayed unmatched. The CDR3 totals 19 residues. The CDR3 coding sequence is TGTGCCAGCAAACTTTTCGCTGTGGGGACTAGCGGGGATTACAATGAGCAGTTCTTC. Its protein product is CASKLFAVGTSGDYNEQFF.

The rearrangement uses TRBV24-1 and TRBJ2-5; 7 positions agree with TRBD2. With V trimmed by 7 bases and J by 6 bases, 7 bases remained unmatched. The CDR3 covers 13 residues. The germline gives CDR1 KGHDR, CDR2 SFDVKD. CDR3 sequence (DNA): TGTGCCACCAGCAGCGGGGTCGGGAAGACCCAGTACTTC. This encodes CATSSGVGKTQYF.

This chain joins TRBV20-1 and TRBJ2-2; 14 positions agree with TRBD2. With 5 bases clipped from V and 7 bases from J, the junction kept 12 bases outside the gene matches. The CDR3 length is 17 residues. Germline V gene sequence: CDR1 DFQATT, CDR2 SNEGSKA (reference sequence). The CDR3 DNA follows: TGCAGTGCTGTTGCCGGGACTAGCGGGAGCCCTGGCGGGGAGCTGTTTTTT. As protein: CSAVAGTSGSPGGELFF.

In this sample, this clonotype turned up a few times. The chain couples TRBV19 to TRBJ2-7; a weak D match, TRBD1 (6 bases). CDR3 size: 13 residues. Trimming stripped 5 bases from V and 3 bases from J, with 11 bases between. Germline-derived CDR1 and CDR2 are LNHDA and SQIVND (reference sequence). The CDR3 protein is CASSGTTYYEQYF. Written as DNA, the CDR3 is TGTGCCAGTAGTGGGACAACCTACTACGAGCAGTACTTC.